This T cell receptor (beta chain) came from a study of T cell responses to AZD1222 COVID-19 vaccine. Study-wide context: Analyses pooled second doses at about 4 or about 12 weeks.

General study results and limits: CD4 TCRs linked to vaccination spanned spike, dominating at 160-218 and 743-854. As reported, nearly half of all spike-specific TCRs target variant regions that are unmutated. There were repertoire samples only from the period after the peak T cell response.

Of note for this clone: Its target is unknown.

The repertoire was sequenced with immunoSEQ multiplex PCR; TCRdb's copy has only in-frame clones and lacks some. The top ten clones hold about 1.6% of a sample with over 150,000 clones, 90% of them seen once. Germline-derived CDR1 and CDR2 are MNHEY and SMNVEV (reference sequence). The CDR3 has 14 amino acids. The ends were cut back, 2 bases at V and 4 bases at J, with 11 bases in the middle. Specimen: peripheral blood, collected on day 0 of AZD1222 vaccination. The chain couples TRBV27 to TRBJ1-1; D is unclear. This sequence originates from an adult in good health. CDR3 residues: CASSLMAGGTEAFF. The CDR3, as DNA: TGTGCCAGCAGTTTAATGGCAGGAGGCACTGAAGCTTTCTTT.